This is a list of T cell receptor beta chains from one sample in a study of T cells after yellow fever vaccination. TCRdb independently ran MiXCR on the 5' RACE reads; one entry per CDR3 protein. The table shows 95,000 to 150,000 distinct CDR3 sequences, with 12% to 15% occurring only once. This specimen consisted of CD8+ T cells sorted from PBMCs, obtained 5 days after the yellow fever booster vaccination. Receptors originate from a man between 18 and 35 years old who received the YFV17D yellow fever vaccine. The CDR3 runs from the conserved cysteine through the conserved F or W. A D gene is named only where the DNA matches it firmly. Rows give clone size only sometimes, using once, few, many, or a class for an expanded clone.

CDR3 DNA: TGTGTGAGGAAGAAGACCTACGAGCAGTACTTC
CDR3 protein: CVRKKTYEQYF
D gene: .
J gene: TRBJ2-7
V gene: TRBV27
clone size: .

CDR3 DNA: TGTGCCAGCAGCTGGAATTTAGAGCAGTACTTC
CDR3 protein: CASSWNLEQYF
D gene: .
J gene: TRBJ2-7
V gene: TRBV7-8
clone size: many

CDR3 DNA: TGCGCCAGCAGCCCCAGGAACGCAGGGGGCTTGAAGGATGGCTACACCTTC
CDR3 protein: CASSPRNAGGLKDGYTF
D gene: TRBD1
J gene: TRBJ1-2
V gene: TRBV4-1
clone size: few

CDR3 DNA: TGTGCCAGCAGTGAAGGGGGACTAGCCGAGCAGTTCTTC
CDR3 protein: CASSEGGLAEQFF
D gene: TRBD2
J gene: TRBJ2-1
V gene: TRBV7-2
clone size: .

CDR3 DNA: TGTGCCAGCAGCCCTTACACCATTGACACCGGGGAGCTGTTTTTT
CDR3 protein: CASSPYTIDTGELFF
D gene: .
J gene: TRBJ2-2
V gene: TRBV6-5
clone size: few

CDR3 DNA: TGTGCCAGCAGCCGCTACAGGGGCGCTCAGCCCCAGCATTTT
CDR3 protein: CASSRYRGAQPQHF
D gene: TRBD1
J gene: TRBJ1-5
V gene: TRBV7-6
clone size: few

CDR3 DNA: TGCGCCAGCAGCTGGAACGTGGCAGGGAACACTGAAGCTTTCTTT
CDR3 protein: CASSWNVAGNTEAFF
D gene: .
J gene: TRBJ1-1
V gene: TRBV5-1
clone size: .

CDR3 DNA: TGTGCCAGCAGCCCGTCACACAATGAGCAGTTCTTC
CDR3 protein: CASSPSHNEQFF
D gene: .
J gene: TRBJ2-1
V gene: TRBV7-9
clone size: .

CDR3 DNA: TGCAGTGCCACCGACGGGACATTTAGCCTAAATGAGCAGTTCTTC
CDR3 protein: CSATDGTFSLNEQFF
D gene: .
J gene: TRBJ2-1
V gene: TRBV20-1
clone size: few

CDR3 DNA: TGTGCCAGCAGCTTGGTATCGACAAATCCGTACTTC
CDR3 protein: CASSLVSTNPYF
D gene: .
J gene: TRBJ2-5
V gene: TRBV5-4
clone size: few

CDR3 DNA: TGTGCCAGCTCACCAGAGGAGCCAAGCTCCTACAATGAGCAGTTCTTC
CDR3 protein: CASSPEEPSSYNEQFF
D gene: .
J gene: TRBJ2-1
V gene: TRBV18
clone size: few

CDR3 DNA: TGTGCCAGCTTGTCGGGACTCTACACAGATACGCAGTATTTT
CDR3 protein: CASLSGLYTDTQYF
D gene: .
J gene: TRBJ2-3
V gene: TRBV2
clone size: few

CDR3 DNA: TGCAGCGTCAGGGGAAACTCCTACGAGCAGTACTTC
CDR3 protein: CSVRGNSYEQYF
D gene: .
J gene: TRBJ2-7
V gene: TRBV29-1
clone size: few

CDR3 DNA: TGTGCCAGTAGTCTCGGACTAGCGGGCTCTAGGGAGCAGTACTTC
CDR3 protein: CASSLGLAGSREQYF
D gene: TRBD2
J gene: TRBJ2-7
V gene: TRBV19
clone size: .

CDR3 DNA: TGTGCCAGCAGCTATCTTCTGCAGGGGGCGGTGGATACGCAGTATTTT
CDR3 protein: CASSYLLQGAVDTQYF
D gene: TRBD1
J gene: TRBJ2-3
V gene: TRBV7-2
clone size: .

CDR3 DNA: TGTGCCAGCAGCTTACGGGGTCGGACTGAAGCTTTCTTT
CDR3 protein: CASSLRGRTEAFF
D gene: .
J gene: TRBJ1-1
V gene: TRBV11-1
clone size: few

CDR3 DNA: TGCGCCAGCAGCGTGACCGGGCTTCTCACCTACGAGCAGTACTTC
CDR3 protein: CASSVTGLLTYEQYF
D gene: .
J gene: TRBJ2-7
V gene: TRBV5-1
clone size: .

CDR3 DNA: TGTGCCAGCAGCCAAGTCGGGTTCTGGAAAATCACTGGAACTCACTCCTACGAGCAGTACTTC
CDR3 protein: CASSQVGFWKITGTHSYEQYF
D gene: .
J gene: TRBJ2-7
V gene: TRBV4-2
clone size: few

CDR3 DNA: TGCAGCGTTGGGTTTGGGTTATCCTACGAGCAGTACTTC
CDR3 protein: CSVGFGLSYEQYF
D gene: .
J gene: TRBJ2-7
V gene: TRBV29-1
clone size: .